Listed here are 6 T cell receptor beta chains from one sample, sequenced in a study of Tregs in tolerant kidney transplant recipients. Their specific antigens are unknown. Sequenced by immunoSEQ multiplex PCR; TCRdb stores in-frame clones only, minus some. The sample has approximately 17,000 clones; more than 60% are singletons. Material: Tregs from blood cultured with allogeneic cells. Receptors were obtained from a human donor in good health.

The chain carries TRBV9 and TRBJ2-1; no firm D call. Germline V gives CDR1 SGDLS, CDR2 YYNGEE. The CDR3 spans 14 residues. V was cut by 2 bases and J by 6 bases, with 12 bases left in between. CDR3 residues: CASSVGVVGNEQFF. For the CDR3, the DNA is TGTGCCAGCAGCGTCGGCGTAGTTGGCAATGAGCAGTTCTTC.

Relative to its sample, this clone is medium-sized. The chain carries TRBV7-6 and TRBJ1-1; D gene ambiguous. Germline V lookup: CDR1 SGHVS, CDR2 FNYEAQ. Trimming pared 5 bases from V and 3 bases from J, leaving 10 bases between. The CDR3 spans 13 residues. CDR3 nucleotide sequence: TGTGCCAGCAGCACCCGGCAGGACACTGAAGCTTTCTTT. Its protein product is CASSTRQDTEAFF.

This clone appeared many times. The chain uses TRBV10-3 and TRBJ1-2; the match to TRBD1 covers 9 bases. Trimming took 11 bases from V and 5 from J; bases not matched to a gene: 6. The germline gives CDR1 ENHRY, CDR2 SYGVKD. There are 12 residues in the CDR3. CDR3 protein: CALTGTGYGYTF. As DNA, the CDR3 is TGTGCCTTGACCGGGACAGGGTATGGCTACACCTTC.

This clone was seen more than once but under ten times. The CDR3 is CASSRRVDNEQFF. CDR3 DNA: TGTGCCAGCAGCCGAAGAGTGGACAATGAGCAGTTCTTC. This sequence joins TRBV7-2 and TRBJ2-1; the D is unclear. This CDR3 is 13 amino acids long. V was shortened by 5 bases and J by 5 bases, with 10 bases between the two germline ends. Germline CDR1 SGHTA, CDR2 FQGNSA.

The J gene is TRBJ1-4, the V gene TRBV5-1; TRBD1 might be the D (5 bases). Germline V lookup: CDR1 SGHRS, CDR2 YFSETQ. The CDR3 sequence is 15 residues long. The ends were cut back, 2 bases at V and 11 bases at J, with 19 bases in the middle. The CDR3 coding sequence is TGCGCCAGCAGCTTTGGGCAGGGAACCCGGGGGAAACTGTTTTTT. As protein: CASSFGQGTRGKLFF.

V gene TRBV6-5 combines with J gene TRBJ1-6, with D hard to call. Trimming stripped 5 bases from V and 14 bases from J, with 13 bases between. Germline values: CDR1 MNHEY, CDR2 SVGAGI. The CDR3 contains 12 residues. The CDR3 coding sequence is TGTGCCAGCAGTACCCCCCTCTCGGCCCTCCACTTT. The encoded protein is CASSTPLSALHF.